This TCR beta chain emerged from a study of T cell changes during pregnancy in multiple sclerosis. Losses at the gene ends were 4 bases for V and 0 bases for J; bases not matched to a gene: 11. The CDR3 is 17 amino acids. Germline V gives CDR1 SGHRS, CDR2 YFSETQ. Profiled with immunoSEQ multiplex PCR; TCRdb holds only in-frame clones, not every one. The top ten hold under 6% of the sample, which has 40,000 to 60,000 clones, about 95% seen once. This specimen consisted of CD8+ T cells from peripheral blood mononuclear cells, obtained in the first trimester of pregnancy. The genes are TRBV5-1 and TRBJ1-1; 8 bases fit TRBD1. The source is a female donor with multiple sclerosis, enrolled in a pregnancy study. CDR3 coding DNA: TGCGCCAGCAGCGGAATAAATCGACAGGGGATGAACACTGAAGCTTTCTTT. This sequence encodes CASSGINRQGMNTEAFF.